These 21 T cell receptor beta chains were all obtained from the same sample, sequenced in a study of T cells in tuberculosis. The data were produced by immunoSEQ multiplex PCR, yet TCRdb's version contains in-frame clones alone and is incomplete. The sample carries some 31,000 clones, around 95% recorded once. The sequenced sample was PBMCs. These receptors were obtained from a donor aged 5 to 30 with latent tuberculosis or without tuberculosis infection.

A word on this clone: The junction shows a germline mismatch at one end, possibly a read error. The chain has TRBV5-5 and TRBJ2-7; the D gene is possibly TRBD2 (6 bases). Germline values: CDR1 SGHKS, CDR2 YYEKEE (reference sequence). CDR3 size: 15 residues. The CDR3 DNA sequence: TGTGCCAGCAGTTTGGAGGACTATCAGCCTTACGAGCAGTACTTC. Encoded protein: CASSLEDYQPYEQYF.

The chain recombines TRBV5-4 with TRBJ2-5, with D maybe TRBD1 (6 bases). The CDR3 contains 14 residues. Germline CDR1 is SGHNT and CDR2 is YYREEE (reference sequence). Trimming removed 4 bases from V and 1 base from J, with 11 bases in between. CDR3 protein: CASSRGTSQETQYF. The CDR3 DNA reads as TGTGCCAGCAGCCGTGGGACATCCCAAGAGACCCAGTACTTC.

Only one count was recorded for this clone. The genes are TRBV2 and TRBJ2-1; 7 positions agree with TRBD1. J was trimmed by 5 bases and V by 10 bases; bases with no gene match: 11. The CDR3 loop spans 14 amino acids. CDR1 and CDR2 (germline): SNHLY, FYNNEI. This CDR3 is CAILYEGAHNEQFF. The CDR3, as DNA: TGTGCCATCCTCTACGAGGGGGCCCACAATGAGCAGTTCTTC.

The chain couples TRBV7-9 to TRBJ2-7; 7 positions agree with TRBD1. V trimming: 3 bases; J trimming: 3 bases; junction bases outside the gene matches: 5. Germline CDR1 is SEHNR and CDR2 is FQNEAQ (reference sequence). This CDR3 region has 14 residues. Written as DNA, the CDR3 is TGTGCCAGCAGCTTCACGGGACAGATCTACGAGCAGTACTTC. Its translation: CASSFTGQIYEQYF.

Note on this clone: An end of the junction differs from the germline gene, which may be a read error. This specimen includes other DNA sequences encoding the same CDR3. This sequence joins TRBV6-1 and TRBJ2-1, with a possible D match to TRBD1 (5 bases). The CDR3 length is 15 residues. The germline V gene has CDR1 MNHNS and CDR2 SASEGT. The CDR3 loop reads CASSEGAGLGNEQFF. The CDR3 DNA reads TGTGCCAGTAGTGAAGGCGCAGGGTTGGGCAATGAGCAGTTCTTC.

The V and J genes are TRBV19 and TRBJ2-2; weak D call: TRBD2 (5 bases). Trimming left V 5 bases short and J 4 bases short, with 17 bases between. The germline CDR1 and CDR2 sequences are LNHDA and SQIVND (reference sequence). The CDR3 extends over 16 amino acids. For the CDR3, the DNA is TGTGCCAGTAGTTTAACAGAGGGCTGGGTCACCGGGGAGCTGTTTTTT. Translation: CASSLTEGWVTGELFF.

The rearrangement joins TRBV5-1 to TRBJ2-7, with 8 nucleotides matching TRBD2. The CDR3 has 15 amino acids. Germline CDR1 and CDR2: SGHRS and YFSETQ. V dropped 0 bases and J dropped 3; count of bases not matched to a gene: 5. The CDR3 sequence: CASSLERGINYEQYF. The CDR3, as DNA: TGCGCCAGCAGCTTGGAGCGGGGGATAAACTACGAGCAGTACTTC.

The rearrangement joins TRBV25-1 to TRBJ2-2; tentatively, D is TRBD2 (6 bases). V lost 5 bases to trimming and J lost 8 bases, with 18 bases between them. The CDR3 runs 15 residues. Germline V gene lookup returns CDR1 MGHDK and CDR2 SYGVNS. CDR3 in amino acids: CASSKTFSGGGELFF. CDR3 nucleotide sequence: TGTGCCAGCAGTAAAACCTTTAGCGGCGGAGGGGAGCTGTTTTTT.

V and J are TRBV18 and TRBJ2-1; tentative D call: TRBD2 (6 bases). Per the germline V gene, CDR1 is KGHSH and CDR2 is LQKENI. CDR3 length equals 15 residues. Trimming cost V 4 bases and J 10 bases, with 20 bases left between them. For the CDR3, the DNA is TGTGCCAGCTCACTCCGGGACTGGGAATTTTTGGAGCAGTTCTTC. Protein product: CASSLRDWEFLEQFF.

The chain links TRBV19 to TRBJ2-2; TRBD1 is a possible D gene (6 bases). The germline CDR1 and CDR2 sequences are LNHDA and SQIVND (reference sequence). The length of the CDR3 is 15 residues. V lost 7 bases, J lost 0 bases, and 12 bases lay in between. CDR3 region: CASTQDRPNTGELFF. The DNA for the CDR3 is TGTGCCAGTACCCAGGACAGACCGAACACCGGGGAGCTGTTTTTT.

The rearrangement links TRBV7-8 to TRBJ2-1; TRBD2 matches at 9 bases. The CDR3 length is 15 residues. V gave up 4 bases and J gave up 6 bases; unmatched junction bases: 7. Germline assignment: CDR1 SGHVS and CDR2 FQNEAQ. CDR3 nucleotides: TGTGCCAGCAGCTCGGCGGGAGGGCCGGGCAATGAGCAGTTCTTC. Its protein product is CASSSAGGPGNEQFF. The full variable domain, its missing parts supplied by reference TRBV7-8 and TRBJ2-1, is GAGVSQSPRYKVAKRGQDVALRCDPISGHVSLFWYQQALGQGPEFLTYFQNEAQLDKSGLPSDRFFAERPEGSVSTLKIQRTQQEDSAVYLCASSSAGGPGNEQFFGPGTRLTVL.

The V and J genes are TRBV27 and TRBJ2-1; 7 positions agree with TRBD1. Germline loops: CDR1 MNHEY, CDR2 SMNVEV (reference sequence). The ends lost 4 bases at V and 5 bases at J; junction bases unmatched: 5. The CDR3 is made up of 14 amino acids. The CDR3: CASSWDSFNNEQFF. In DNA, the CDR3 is TGTGCCAGCAGTTGGGACAGCTTTAACAATGAGCAGTTCTTC.

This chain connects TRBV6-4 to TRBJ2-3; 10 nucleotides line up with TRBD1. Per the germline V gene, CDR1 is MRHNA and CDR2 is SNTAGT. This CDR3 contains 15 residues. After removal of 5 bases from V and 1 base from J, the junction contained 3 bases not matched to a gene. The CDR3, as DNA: TGTGCCAGCAGTAGGGACAGGGGTGGCACAGATACGCAGTATTTT. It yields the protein CASSRDRGGTDTQYF.

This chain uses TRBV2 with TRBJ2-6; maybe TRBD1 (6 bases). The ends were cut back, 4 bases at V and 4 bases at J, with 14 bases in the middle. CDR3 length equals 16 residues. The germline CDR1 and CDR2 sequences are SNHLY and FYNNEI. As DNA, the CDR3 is TGTGCCAGCAGTGGCGGTACAGGGCGGGGGGCCAACGTCCTGACTTTC. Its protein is CASSGGTGRGANVLTF.

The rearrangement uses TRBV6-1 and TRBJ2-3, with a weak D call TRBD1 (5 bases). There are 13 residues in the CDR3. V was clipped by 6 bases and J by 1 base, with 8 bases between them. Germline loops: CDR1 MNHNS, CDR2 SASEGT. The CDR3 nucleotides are TGTGCCAGCAGGGCAGGGCGCACAGATACGCAGTATTTT. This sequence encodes CASRAGRTDTQYF.

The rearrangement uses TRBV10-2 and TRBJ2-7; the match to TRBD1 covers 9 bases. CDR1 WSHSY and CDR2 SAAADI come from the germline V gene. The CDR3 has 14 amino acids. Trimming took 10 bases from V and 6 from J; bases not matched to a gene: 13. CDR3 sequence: CATSKGQGFGEQYF. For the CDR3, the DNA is TGCGCCACCTCAAAGGGACAGGGATTTGGCGAGCAGTACTTC.

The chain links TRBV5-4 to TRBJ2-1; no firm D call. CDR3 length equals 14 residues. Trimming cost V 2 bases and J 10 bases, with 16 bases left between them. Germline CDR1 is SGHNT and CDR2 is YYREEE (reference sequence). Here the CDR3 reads CASSFETALGEQFF. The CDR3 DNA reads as TGTGCCAGCAGCTTCGAGACCGCCTTGGGCGAGCAGTTCTTC.

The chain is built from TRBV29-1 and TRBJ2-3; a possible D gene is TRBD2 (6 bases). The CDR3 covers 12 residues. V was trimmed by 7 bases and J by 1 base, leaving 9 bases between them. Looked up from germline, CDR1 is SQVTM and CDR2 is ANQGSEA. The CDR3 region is CSATGGTDTQYF. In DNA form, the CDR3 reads TGCAGCGCCACGGGGGGCACAGATACGCAGTATTTT.

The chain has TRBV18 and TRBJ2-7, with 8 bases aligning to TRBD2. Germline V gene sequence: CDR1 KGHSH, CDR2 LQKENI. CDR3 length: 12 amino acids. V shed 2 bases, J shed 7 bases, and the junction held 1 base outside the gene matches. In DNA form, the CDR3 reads TGTGCCAGCTCACCATCGGGAGGGGAGCAGTACTTC. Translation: CASSPSGGEQYF.

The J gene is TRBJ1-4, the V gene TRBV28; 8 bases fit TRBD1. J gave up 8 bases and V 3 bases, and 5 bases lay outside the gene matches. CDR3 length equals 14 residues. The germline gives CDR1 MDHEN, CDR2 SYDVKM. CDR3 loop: CASSFVDRGEKLFF. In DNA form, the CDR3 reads TGTGCCAGCAGTTTTGTAGACAGGGGAGAAAAACTGTTTTTT.

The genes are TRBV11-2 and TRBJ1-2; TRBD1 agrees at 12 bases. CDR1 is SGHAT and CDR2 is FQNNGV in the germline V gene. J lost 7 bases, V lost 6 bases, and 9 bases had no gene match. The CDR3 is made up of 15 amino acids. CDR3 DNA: TGTGCCAGCAGACCGGGACAGGGGGCTATCTCTGGCTACACCTTC. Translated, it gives CASRPGQGAISGYTF. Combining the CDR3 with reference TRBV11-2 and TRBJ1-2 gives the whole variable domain EAGVAQSPRYKIIEKRQSVAFWCNPISGHATLYWYQQILGQGPKLLIQFQNNGVVDDSQLPKDRFSAERLKGVDSTLKIQPAKLEDSAVYLCASRPGQGAISGYTFGSGTRLTVV.